This T cell receptor beta chain was found in a study of vaccination and CD4 T cells after COVID-19. The CDR3 covers 15 residues. Stated treatment: approximately 10-day PBMC culture with coronavirus spike peptide pools or control peptides (ViraFEST assay). This clonotype showed up just a few times. The target antigen is unknown. An Oncomine TCR Beta short-read assay was used to sequence the DNA from cultured CD4+ T cells. A single record per CDR3 protein comes from TCRdb applying MiXCR to the PCR reads. The sample has tens of thousands of distinct CDR3 sequences, roughly 70% seen once; the top ten hold roughly 8.7%.

Sequences were obtained from CD4+ T cells from blood, cultured in vitro. J is TRBJ1-1 and V is TRBV21-1; the D call TRBD1 from the table was never checked on the DNA. TRBV21-1 is recorded as a pseudogene. This sequence originates from a human donor who had recovered from COVID-19. CDR3 sequence reads: CASSPPARTACRAFF. CDR3 in DNA: TGTGCCAGCAGCCCCCCAGCCCGGACCGCCTGCCGGGCTTTCTTT.